This TCR beta chain was recovered during a study of cytomegalovirus exposure and HLA in healthy donors. Study observations and caveats: A later examination showed that TCR association rates differed by HLA locus, with DRB1 most and HLA-C fewest. Fewer N-insertions than the approximately 610-donor mean were reportedly shown by an Asian-associated ancestry cluster in a later analysis. Presence/absence analyses rested on an assumption that sequencing depth was roughly uniform across donors.

Primers: 60 Vbeta forward and 13 Jbeta reverse. This table comes from immunoSEQ multiplex PCR, and its TCRdb copy is limited to in-frame clones, with some not included. The sample shows under 250,000 clones, around 73% of them seen only once. A word on this clone: Its specificity is unknown.

This cohort consisted of healthy bone marrow donors. Material for sequencing was PBMCs. The sequence was collected from a male donor in good health and CMV-seronegative.

CDR3 region: CASSLGGTSGQETQYF. CDR3 sequence (DNA): TGCGCCAGCAGCTTGGGGGGGACTAGCGGCCAAGAGACCCAGTACTTC. The gene calls are TRBV5-1 and TRBJ2-5, with TRBD2 matching 11 bases. The CDR3 loop spans 16 amino acids. J lost 1 base, V lost 0 bases, and 2 bases had no gene match. CDR1 and CDR2 from the germline V gene are SGHRS and YFSETQ.